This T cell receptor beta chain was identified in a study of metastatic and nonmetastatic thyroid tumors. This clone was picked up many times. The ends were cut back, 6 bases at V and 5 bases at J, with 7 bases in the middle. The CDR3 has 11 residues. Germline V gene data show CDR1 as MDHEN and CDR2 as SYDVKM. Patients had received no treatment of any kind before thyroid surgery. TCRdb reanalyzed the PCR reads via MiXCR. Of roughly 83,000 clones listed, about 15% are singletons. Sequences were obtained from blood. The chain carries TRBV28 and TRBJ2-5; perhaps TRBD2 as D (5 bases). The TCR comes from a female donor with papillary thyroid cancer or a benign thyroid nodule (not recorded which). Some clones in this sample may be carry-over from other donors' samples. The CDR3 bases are TGTGCCAGCAGGAGGAGGGAGACCCAGTACTTC. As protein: CASRRRETQYF.